This TCR beta chain was recovered during a study of PD-1 blockade in classical Hodgkin lymphoma (dated by TCRdb to 2020 to 2022). Study-level background: Nivolumab dosing was 3 mg/kg intravenously every 2 weeks, continuing until either disease progression or unacceptable toxicity. A peripheral blood immune signature of response to PD-1 blockade in classical Hodgkin lymphoma was defined using TCR beta sequencing and CyTOF. What the work shows at the level of the full study, not this receptor alone: Baseline TCR diversity was reported to be lower in newly diagnosed patients than in healthy donors, and even lower in relapsed/refractory patients. Diversity was lower in patients who began nivolumab less than 1 year after ASCT, so these patients were left out of later analyses to avoid confounding by immune reconstitution. CD4+ but not CD8+ TCR diversity rose significantly by C4D1 (p=0.0027 vs p=0.16), most apparent in complete responders (p=0.02). Trial patients achieving complete response had baseline diversity similar to newly diagnosed patients, whereas partial responders and progressors had significantly lower diversity. Only a single clinical trial cohort was studied, and what caused the repertoire differences, possibly disease activity or prior therapy, remained undefined.

Genomic DNA was isolated using the Qiagen DNeasy kit from unsorted PBMCs as well as from negatively selected CD4+ and CD8+ fractions. Using primers that anneal to V and J segments, immunoSEQ multiplex PCR amplified the TCR beta CDR3 regions. A synthetic immune receptor repertoire was used to minimize amplification bias, and remaining bias was computationally removed after sequencing. The paper's processing steps were these. Repertoire diversity was quantified as the Shannon entropy index using custom Python scripts. Unsorted, CD4+ and CD8+ repertoires were analyzed separately, except in combined analyses where CD4+ and CD8+ sequences were merged in silico. A clone was considered expanded if an increase in frequency of at least 2-fold after treatment relative to C1D1 was found, and a pseudocount of 0.5 was applied to clones undetected at baseline. Singleton clones were defined as clones with 0 or 1 copy at C1D1, and non-singleton clones were defined as clones with 2 or more copies. By matching protein sequences in sorted samples from the same patient, clones expanded in unsorted samples were annotated as CD4+, CD8+ or unknown. Wilcoxon tests on paired samples were used to test diversity changes from C1D1 to C4D1. TCRdb holds this immuneACCESS table with in-frame rearrangements only. Some clones are missing; in checked studies, unresolved V genes explain under half, and the rest has no known cause. For V, J and clone size, that table is used; D and trimming come from the DNA. This sample gives 35,000 to 55,000 clones in total; roughly 78% of them show up just once. Of the sample, under 3.5% falls within the top ten clones.

CDR3 length: 18 amino acids, cysteine to phenylalanine. The CDR3 DNA has 54 bases and is translated from base 1. Trimmed from V: 6 bases; trimmed from J: 8 bases; junction bases lacking a gene match: 17. According to the germline V gene, CDR1 reads MDHEN and CDR2 reads SYDVKM. The time point label, read with the paper, signifies: cycle 2 day 1 (C2D1) of nivolumab. Every trial patient had relapsed after autologous stem cell transplantation, and cohorts A, B and C differed in prior brentuximab vedotin exposure. The trial cohort comprised about 60 patients with relapsed/refractory classical Hodgkin lymphoma whose best overall responses were complete response, partial response or progressive disease. Single-agent nivolumab was administered to trial patients in the multi-cohort phase II CheckMate 205 trial. An independent review committee assessed best overall response by applying the 2007 International Working Group response criteria. Trial PBMCs were collected just before the start of nivolumab (C1D1) and during therapy at cycle 2 day 1 and cycle 4 day 1. Peripheral blood was collected in 8 mL Vacutainer Cell Preparation Tubes, from which PBMCs were isolated by centrifugation and then cryopreserved.

Concerning this clone: The antigen it binds to is not known. Qualities for individual bases were not recorded, and no much larger clone is one base off.

This TCR derives from a human donor with classical Hodgkin lymphoma. The material sequenced was peripheral blood mononuclear cells (PBMCs), taken before the second cycle of nivolumab. This chain is built from TRBV28 and TRBJ1-6; a stretch of 9 junction bases matches TRBD1. The nucleotides read TGTGCCAGCAGCTTAAACCGGGACAGGGCCTTTTTTGATTCACCCCTCCACTTT. The resulting protein is CASSLNRDRAFFDSPLHF.